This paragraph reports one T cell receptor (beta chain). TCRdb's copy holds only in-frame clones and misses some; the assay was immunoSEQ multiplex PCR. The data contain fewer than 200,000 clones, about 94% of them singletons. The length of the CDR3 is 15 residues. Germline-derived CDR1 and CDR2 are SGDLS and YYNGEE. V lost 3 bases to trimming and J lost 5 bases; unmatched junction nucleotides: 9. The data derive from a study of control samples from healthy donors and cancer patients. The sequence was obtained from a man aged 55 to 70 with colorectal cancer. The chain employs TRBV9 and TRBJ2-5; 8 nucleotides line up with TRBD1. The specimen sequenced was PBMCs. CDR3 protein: CASSGLTGAGETQYF. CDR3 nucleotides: TGTGCCAGCAGCGGCCTGACAGGGGCGGGGGAGACCCAGTACTTC.